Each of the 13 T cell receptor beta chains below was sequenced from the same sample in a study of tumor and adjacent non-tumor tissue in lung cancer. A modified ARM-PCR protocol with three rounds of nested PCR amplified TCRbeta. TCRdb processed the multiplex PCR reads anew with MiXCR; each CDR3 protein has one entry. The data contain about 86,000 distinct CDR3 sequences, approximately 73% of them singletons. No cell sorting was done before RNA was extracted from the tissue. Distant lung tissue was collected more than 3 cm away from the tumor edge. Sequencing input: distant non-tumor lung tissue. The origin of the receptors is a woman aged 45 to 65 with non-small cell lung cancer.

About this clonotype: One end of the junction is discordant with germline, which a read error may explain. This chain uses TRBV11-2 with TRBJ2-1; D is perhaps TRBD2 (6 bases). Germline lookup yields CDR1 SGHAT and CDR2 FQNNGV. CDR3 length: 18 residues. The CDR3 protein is CASNLGTSSDGGINEQFF. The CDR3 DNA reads TGTGCCAGCAACTTAGGAACTAGCTCGGATGGTGGAATCAATGAGCAGTTCTTC.

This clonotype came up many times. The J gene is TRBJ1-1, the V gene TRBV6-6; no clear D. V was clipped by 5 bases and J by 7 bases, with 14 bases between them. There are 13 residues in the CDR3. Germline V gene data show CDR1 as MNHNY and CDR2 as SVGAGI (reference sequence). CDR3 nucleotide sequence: TGTGCCAGCAGTCACTGGGGAGAGGGTGAAGCTTTCTTT. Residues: CASSHWGEGEAFF.

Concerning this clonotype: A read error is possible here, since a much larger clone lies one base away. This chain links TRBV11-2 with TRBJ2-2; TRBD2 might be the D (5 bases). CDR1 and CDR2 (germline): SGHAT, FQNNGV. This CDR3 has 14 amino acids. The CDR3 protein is CASSLESRTGELLF. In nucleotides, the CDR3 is TGTGCCAGCAGCTTAGAGTCTCGCACCGGGGAGCTGTTGTTT.

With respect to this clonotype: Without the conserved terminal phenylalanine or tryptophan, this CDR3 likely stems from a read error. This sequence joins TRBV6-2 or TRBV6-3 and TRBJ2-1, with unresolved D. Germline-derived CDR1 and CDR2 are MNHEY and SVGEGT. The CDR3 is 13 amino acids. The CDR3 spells CSSSLVPYNEQFL. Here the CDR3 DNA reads TGTTCCAGCAGTTTAGTCCCTTACAATGAGCAGTTCCTC.

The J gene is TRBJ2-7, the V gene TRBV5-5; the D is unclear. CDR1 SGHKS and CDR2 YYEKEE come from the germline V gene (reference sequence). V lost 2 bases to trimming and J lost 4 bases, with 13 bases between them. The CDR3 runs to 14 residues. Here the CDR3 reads CASSLGAASYEQYF. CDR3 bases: TGTGCCAGCAGCTTAGGCGCCGCGTCGTACGAGCAGTACTTC.

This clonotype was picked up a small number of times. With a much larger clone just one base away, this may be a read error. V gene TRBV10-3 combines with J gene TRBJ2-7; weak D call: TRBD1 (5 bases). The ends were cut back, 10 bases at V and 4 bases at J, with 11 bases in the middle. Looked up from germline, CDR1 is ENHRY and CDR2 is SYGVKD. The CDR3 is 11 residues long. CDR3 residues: CATLQEYEQYF. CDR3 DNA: TGTGCCACCCTACAGGAGTACGAGCAGTACTTC.

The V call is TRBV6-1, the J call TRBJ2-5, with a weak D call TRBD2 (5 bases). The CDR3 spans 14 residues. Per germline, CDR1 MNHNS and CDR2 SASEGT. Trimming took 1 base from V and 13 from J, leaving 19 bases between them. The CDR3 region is CASSEGGYGESRYF. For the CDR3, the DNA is TGTGCCAGCAGTGAAGGCGGGTATGGAGAAAGCCGGTACTTC.

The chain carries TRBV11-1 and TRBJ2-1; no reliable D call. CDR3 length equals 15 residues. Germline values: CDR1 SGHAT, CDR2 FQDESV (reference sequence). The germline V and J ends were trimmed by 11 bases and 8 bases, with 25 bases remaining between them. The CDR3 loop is CAGSPTPSTGDEQFF. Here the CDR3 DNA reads TGTGCCGGTAGCCCGACTCCTTCGACGGGTGATGAGCAGTTCTTC.

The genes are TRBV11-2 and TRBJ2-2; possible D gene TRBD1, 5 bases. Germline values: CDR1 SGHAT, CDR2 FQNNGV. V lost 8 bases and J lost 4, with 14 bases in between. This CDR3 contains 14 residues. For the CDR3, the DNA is TGTGCCAGCGGTCCTGGTAGGGGCACCGGGGAGCTGTTTTTT. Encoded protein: CASGPGRGTGELFF.

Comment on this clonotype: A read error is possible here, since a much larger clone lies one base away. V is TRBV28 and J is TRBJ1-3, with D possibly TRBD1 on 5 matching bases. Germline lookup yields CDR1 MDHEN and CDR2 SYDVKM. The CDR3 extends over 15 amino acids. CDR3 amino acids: CVTDGGAYSGNTIYF. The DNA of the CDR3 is TGTGTCACCGACGGGGGTGCTTACTCTGGAAACACCATATATTTT. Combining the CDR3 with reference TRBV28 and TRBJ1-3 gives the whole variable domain DVKVTQSSRYLVKRTGEKVFLECVQDMDHENMFWYRQDPGLGLRLIYFSYDVKMKEKGDIPEGYSVSREKKERFSLILESASTNQTSMYLCVTDGGAYSGNTIYFGEGSWLTVV.

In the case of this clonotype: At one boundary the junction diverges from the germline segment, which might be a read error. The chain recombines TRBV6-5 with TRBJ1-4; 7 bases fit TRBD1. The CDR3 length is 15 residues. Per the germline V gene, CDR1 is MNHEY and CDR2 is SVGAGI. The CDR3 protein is CASSTEWQGGEILFF. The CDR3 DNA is TGTGCCAGCAGTACCGAGTGGCAGGGGGGTGAAATACTGTTTTTT.

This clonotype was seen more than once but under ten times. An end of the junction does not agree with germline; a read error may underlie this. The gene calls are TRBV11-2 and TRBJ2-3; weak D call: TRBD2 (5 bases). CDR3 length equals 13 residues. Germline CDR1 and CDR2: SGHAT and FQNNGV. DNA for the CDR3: TGTGTCAGCGGCTTAGGGTCGGATGATACGCAGTATTTT. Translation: CVSGLGSDDTQYF.

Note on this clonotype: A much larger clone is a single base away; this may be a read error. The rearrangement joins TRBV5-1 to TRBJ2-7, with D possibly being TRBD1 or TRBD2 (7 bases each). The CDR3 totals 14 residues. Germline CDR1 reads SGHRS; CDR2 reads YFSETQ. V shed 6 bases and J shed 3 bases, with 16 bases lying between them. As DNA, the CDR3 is TGCGCCAGCAACCGGGGGGACAGTAACTACGAGCAGTACTTC. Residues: CASNRGDSNYEQYF.